Presented here are 5 T cell receptor beta chains from one specimen sequenced in a study of blood T cell repertoires in COVID-19. Repertoires were generated with immunoSEQ multiplex PCR, while TCRdb's copy carries only in-frame clones and drops some. The table lists approximately 250,000 clones, less than 90% of them singletons. The specimen sequenced was peripheral blood. The receptors originated from a woman between 40 and 50 years old who had recovered from COVID-19.

The chain is built from TRBV6-5 and TRBJ1-2; D might be TRBD1 (5 bases). This CDR3 is 14 amino acids long. Per the germline V gene, CDR1 is MNHEY and CDR2 is SVGAGI. V was cut by 0 bases and J by 3 bases, with 8 bases left in between. The CDR3 is CASSYSDSHYGYTF. The DNA of the CDR3 is TGTGCCAGCAGTTACTCAGACAGTCACTATGGCTACACCTTC.

This CDR3 is CASSQARGLAGHETQYF. The CDR3, as DNA: TGTGCCAGCAGCCAAGCCCGCGGACTAGCAGGTCACGAGACCCAGTACTTC. The chain recombines TRBV3-1 (or the pseudogene TRBV3-2) with TRBJ2-5; 8 nucleotides match TRBD2. The CDR3 spans 17 residues. Germline assignment: CDR1 LGHDT and CDR2 YNNKEL (reference sequence). The V and J ends lost 1 base and 5 bases, in that order; junction bases with no gene match: 12.

The chain couples TRBV14 to TRBJ2-5, with D unclear. Germline V gene sequence: CDR1 SGHDN, CDR2 FVKESK. This CDR3 region has 11 residues. The V end was cut by 5 bases, the J end by 6 bases, with 7 bases between. The CDR3 DNA reads TGTGCCAGCAGCTCCAGTAAGACCCAGTACTTC. Translated: CASSSSKTQYF.

This clone was seen only once. The gene calls are TRBV7-2 and TRBJ1-2; D is unresolved. Germline assignment: CDR1 SGHTA and CDR2 FQGNSA. Trimming pared 2 bases from V and 6 bases from J, leaving 19 bases between. This CDR3 has 16 amino acids. The CDR3 protein is CASSLNGRGWADGYTF. As DNA, the CDR3 is TGTGCCAGCAGCTTAAATGGCCGGGGTTGGGCGGATGGCTACACCTTC.

The V and J genes are TRBV6-5 and TRBJ1-2, with D perhaps TRBD1 (5 bases). V lost 7 bases, J lost 6 bases, and 21 bases lay in between. Germline values: CDR1 MNHEY, CDR2 SVGAGI. The CDR3 is made up of 15 amino acids. The CDR3 DNA reads as TGTGCCAGCAACTCCTGGGGCCTCCAAGGGGATGGCTACACCTTC. Residues: CASNSWGLQGDGYTF.